The next 11 T cell receptor beta chains were all read from a single sample in a study of OX40 agonist ivuxolimab in advanced cancers. Data came from immunoSEQ multiplex PCR; TCRdb stores just in-frame clones and leaves some out. The sample records 30,000 to 35,000 clones, about 80% being singletons. This specimen was CD4+ or CD8+ T cells sorted from blood, taken in a trial of the OX40 agonist ivuxolimab. The receptors stem from an adult with an advanced solid tumor such as melanoma, head and neck, liver or kidney cancer.

In DNA, the CDR3 is TGTGCCAGCAGTGAAGGGTGGATGAACACTGAAGCTTTCTTT. This sequence encodes CASSEGWMNTEAFF. The chain recombines TRBV6-1 with TRBJ1-1; D uncertain. Germline CDR1 is MNHNS and CDR2 is SASEGT. Between the trimmed V and J ends, which lost 1 base and 0 bases, there was a span of 6 bases. The CDR3 is made up of 14 amino acids.

CDR3 sequence reads: CASSVRTVLTGNTEAFF. In DNA, the CDR3 is TGTGCCAGCAGTGTGAGGACAGTTCTTACTGGGAACACTGAAGCTTTCTTT. The J gene is TRBJ1-1, the V gene TRBV28; TRBD1 is a possible D gene (6 bases). The germline V and J ends were trimmed by 5 bases and 1 base, with 20 bases remaining between them. The CDR3 extends over 17 amino acids. Germline lookup yields CDR1 MDHEN and CDR2 SYDVKM. Variable domain in full (rest from reference TRBV28 and TRBJ1-1): DVKVTQSSRYLVKRTGEKVFLECVQDMDHENMFWYRQDPGLGLRLIYFSYDVKMKEKGDIPEGYSVSREKKERFSLILESASTNQTSMYLCASSVRTVLTGNTEAFFGQGTRLTVV.

The V gene is TRBV4-2, the J gene TRBJ2-1, with TRBD2 matching 11 bases. CDR1 is LGHNA and CDR2 is YNFKEQ in the germline V gene. The CDR3 is 20 residues long. J was trimmed by 2 bases and V by 0 bases; bases with no gene match: 12. For the CDR3, the DNA is TGTGCCAGCAGCCAAGATCCCCCAACTAGCGGGGGATTAACCTACAATGAGCAGTTCTTC. Its protein product is CASSQDPPTSGGLTYNEQFF.

The rearrangement links TRBV6-5 to TRBJ1-6; unclear D gene. Germline CDR1 MNHEY, CDR2 SVGAGI. The CDR3 covers 12 residues. Deletions cut 7 bases from V and 10 bases from J, with 11 bases between. The CDR3, as DNA: TGTGCCAGCACAAGAAGAGAATCACCCCTCCACTTT. Translating it yields CASTRRESPLHF.

The chain combines TRBV2 with TRBJ1-2, with 9 bases fitting TRBD1. CDR1 is SNHLY, CDR2 FYNNEI, per germline. V trimming: 6 bases; J trimming: 0 bases; junction bases outside the gene matches: 5. The CDR3 runs to 15 residues. CDR3 nucleotides: TGTGCCAGCAGGAAACAGGGGGCTGCTAACTATGGCTACACCTTC. This sequence encodes CASRKQGAANYGYTF. The full variable domain, its missing parts supplied by reference TRBV2 and TRBJ1-2, is EPEVTQTPSHQVTQMGQEVILRCVPISNHLYFYWYRQILGQKVEFLVSFYNNEISEKSEIFDDQFSVERPDGSNFTLKIRSTKLEDSAMYFCASRKQGAANYGYTFGSGTRLTVV.

The chain couples TRBV7-2 to TRBJ1-2; D is undetermined. Germline assignment: CDR1 SGHTA and CDR2 FQGNSA. Trimming left V 2 bases short and J 3 bases short, with 10 bases between. The CDR3 is made up of 14 amino acids. This CDR3 is CASSLPARYYGYTF. For the CDR3, the DNA is TGTGCCAGCAGCTTACCGGCAAGGTACTATGGCTACACCTTC.

The chain employs TRBV7-9 and TRBJ2-1; D gene ambiguous. The ends were cut back, 2 bases at V and 12 bases at J, with 14 bases in the middle. Per germline, CDR1 SEHNR and CDR2 FQNEAQ (reference sequence). The CDR3 sequence is 13 residues long. CDR3 protein: CASSLRAPLAQFF. CDR3 nucleotide sequence: TGTGCCAGCAGCTTAAGGGCCCCACTTGCGCAGTTCTTC. Variable domain in full (rest from reference TRBV7-9 and TRBJ2-1): DTGVSQNPRHKITKRGQNVTFRCDPISEHNRLYWYRQTLGQGPEFLTYFQNEAQLEKSRLLSDRFSAERPKGSFSTLEIQRTEQGDSAMYLCASSLRAPLAQFFGPGTRLTVL.

This chain links TRBV27 with TRBJ2-2; D unresolved. This CDR3 contains 17 residues. With 5 bases removed from V and 4 bases from J, the gap between germline ends came to 20 bases. Germline V gene sequence: CDR1 MNHEY, CDR2 SMNVEV (reference sequence). The CDR3 DNA reads as TGTGCCAGCAGTCAGACCCGTTGGGCGCACCGCACCGGGGAGCTGTTTTTT. Amino acid sequence: CASSQTRWAHRTGELFF.

J is TRBJ2-1 and V is TRBV2; D possibly uses TRBD1 or TRBD2 (6 bases each). With 6 bases removed from V and 5 bases from J, the gap between germline ends came to 20 bases. The CDR3 totals 16 residues. Germline V gene sequence: CDR1 SNHLY, CDR2 FYNNEI. CDR3 sequence reads: CASSYRGSGADNEQFF. The CDR3 DNA follows: TGTGCCAGCAGCTACCGTGGGTCGGGGGCAGACAATGAGCAGTTCTTC.

The gene calls are TRBV5-4 and TRBJ1-2; 7 nucleotides line up with TRBD1. The CDR3 has 14 residues. Germline trimming cut 3 bases from V and 4 bases from J; bases unmatched to any gene: 6. CDR1 SGHNT and CDR2 YYREEE come from the germline V gene (reference sequence). The CDR3 is CASSSPTGIYGYTF. CDR3 in DNA: TGTGCCAGCAGCTCGCCGACAGGGATCTATGGCTACACCTTC.

The chain joins TRBV30 to TRBJ1-1, with TRBD1 matching over 7 bases. The germline V gene encodes CDR1 GTSNPN and CDR2 SVGIG (reference sequence). The CDR3 consists of 15 residues. Trimming took 8 bases from V and 5 from J; bases not matched to a gene: 17. CDR3 residues: CARRAPGARGTEAFF. CDR3 nucleotide sequence: TGTGCCCGGCGGGCGCCGGGGGCCAGGGGGACTGAAGCTTTCTTT.